This paragraph reports one T cell receptor (beta chain). Its antigen is as yet unknown. The entry originates in a study of CD8 T cells in ankylosing spondylitis. Per germline, CDR1 SGHAT and CDR2 FQNNGV. The CDR3 covers 16 residues. The junction had 4 bases not matched to a gene; V was cut back by 5 bases and J by 2 bases. MiXCR, run by TCRdb on the 5' RACE reads, gives a single entry per CDR3 protein. The sample carries about 440,000 distinct CDR3 sequences, about a sixth recorded once. Findings and limits, study-wide: Matched ankylosing spondylitis synovial fluid reportedly contained a significantly enriched population of disease-linked clones. About 8 highly homologous variants made up a TCR beta motif, and this motif appeared characteristic of ankylosing spondylitis blood.

The sequenced sample consisted of blood, either unsorted or a sorted T cell fraction (not recorded which). The chain joins TRBV11-2 to TRBJ1-5; 12 bases map to TRBD1. The receptor was isolated from a male donor with ankylosing spondylitis. The CDR3 nucleotides read TGTGCCAGCAGCCCCGGGACAGGGGGCGGCAATCAGCCCCAGCATTTT. Its protein is CASSPGTGGGNQPQHF.